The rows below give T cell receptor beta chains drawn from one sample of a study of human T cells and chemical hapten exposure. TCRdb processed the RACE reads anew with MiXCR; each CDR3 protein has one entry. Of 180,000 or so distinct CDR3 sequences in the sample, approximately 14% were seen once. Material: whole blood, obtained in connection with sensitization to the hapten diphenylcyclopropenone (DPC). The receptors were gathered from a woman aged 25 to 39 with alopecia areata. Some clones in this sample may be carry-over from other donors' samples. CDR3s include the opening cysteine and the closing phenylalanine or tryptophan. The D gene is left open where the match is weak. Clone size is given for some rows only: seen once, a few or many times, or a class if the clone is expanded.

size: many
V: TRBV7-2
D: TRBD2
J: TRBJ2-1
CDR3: CASSLASASGSYEQFF
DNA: TGTGCCAGCAGCTTAGCATCGGCTAGCGGGAGCTATGAGCAGTTCTTC

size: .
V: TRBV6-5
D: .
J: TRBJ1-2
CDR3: CASSYGSGRPTRSYGYTF
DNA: TGTGCCAGCAGTTACGGGTCAGGAAGACCAACCCGATCATATGGCTACACCTTC

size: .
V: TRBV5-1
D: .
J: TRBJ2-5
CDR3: CASSLATGPIQETQYF
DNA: TGCGCCAGCAGCTTAGCAACGGGACCTATCCAAGAGACCCAGTACTTC

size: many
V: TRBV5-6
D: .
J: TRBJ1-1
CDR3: CASSSRTAEAFF
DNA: TGTGCCAGCAGCTCCCGGACAGCCGAAGCTTTCTTT

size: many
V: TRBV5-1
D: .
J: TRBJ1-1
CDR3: CASSLGQGSDEAFF
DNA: TGCGCCAGCAGCTTGGGACAAGGCTCTGATGAAGCTTTCTTT

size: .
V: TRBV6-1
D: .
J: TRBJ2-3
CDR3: CASSPGSPDTQYF
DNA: TGTGCCAGCAGCCCAGGGAGCCCAGATACGCAGTATTTT

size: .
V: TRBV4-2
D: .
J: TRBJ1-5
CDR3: CASSQGILDQPQHF
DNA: TGTGCCAGCAGCCAGGGGATCCTCGATCAGCCCCAGCATTTT

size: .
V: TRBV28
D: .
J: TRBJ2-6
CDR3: CASHSVSGANVLTF
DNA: TGTGCCAGCCACAGCGTCTCTGGGGCCAACGTCCTGACTTTC

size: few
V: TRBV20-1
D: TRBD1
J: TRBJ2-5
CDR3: CSARPETGNQETQYF
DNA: TGCAGTGCGCGCCCCGAGACAGGGAACCAAGAGACCCAGTACTTC

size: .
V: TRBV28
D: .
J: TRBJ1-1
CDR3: CASSWEAPQGTEAFF
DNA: TGTGCCAGCAGCTGGGAGGCACCCCAGGGGACTGAAGCTTTCTTT

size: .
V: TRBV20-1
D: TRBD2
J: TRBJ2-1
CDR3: CSASWTSGNHEQFF
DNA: TGCAGTGCTAGTTGGACTAGCGGGAACCATGAGCAGTTCTTC

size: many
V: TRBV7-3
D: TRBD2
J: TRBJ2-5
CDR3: CASSRGLGETQYF
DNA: TGTGCCAGCAGCAGGGGACTAGGAGAGACCCAGTACTTC

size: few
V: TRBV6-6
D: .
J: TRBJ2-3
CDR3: CASSSPAGPTTDTQYF
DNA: TGTGCCAGCAGTTCCCCGGCAGGACCCACCACAGATACGCAGTATTTT

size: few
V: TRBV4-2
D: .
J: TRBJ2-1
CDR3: CASSQGTRIYNEQFF
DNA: TGTGCCAGCAGCCAAGGGACGAGAATATACAATGAGCAGTTCTTC

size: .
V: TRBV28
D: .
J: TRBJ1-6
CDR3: CASSFTGFRSPLHF
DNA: TGTGCCAGCAGTTTTACGGGATTTCGCTCACCCCTCCACTTT

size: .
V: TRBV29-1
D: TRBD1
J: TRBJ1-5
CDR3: CSAGQGDQPQHF
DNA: TGCAGTGCCGGACAGGGCGATCAGCCCCAGCATTTT

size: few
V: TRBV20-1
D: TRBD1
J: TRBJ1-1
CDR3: CSANDRAEAFF
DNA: TGCAGTGCTAACGACAGGGCCGAAGCTTTCTTT

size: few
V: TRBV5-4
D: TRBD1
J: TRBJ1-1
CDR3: CASSSTAPGQGVQTEAFF
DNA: TGTGCCAGCAGCTCTACAGCCCCGGGACAGGGGGTCCAAACTGAAGCTTTCTTT

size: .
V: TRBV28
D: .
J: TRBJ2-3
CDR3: CASSRNGSTDTQYF
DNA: TGTGCCAGCAGTCGCAACGGGAGCACAGATACGCAGTATTTT

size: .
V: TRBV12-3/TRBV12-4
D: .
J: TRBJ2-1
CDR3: CASSFDYNEQFF
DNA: TGTGCCAGCAGTTTCGACTACAATGAGCAGTTCTTC

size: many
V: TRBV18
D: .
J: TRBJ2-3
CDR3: CASSPPSTDTQYF
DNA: TGTGCCAGCTCACCCCCTAGCACAGATACGCAGTATTTT

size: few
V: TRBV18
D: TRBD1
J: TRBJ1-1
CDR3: CASSPRDRAEAFF
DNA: TGTGCCAGCTCACCCCGGGACAGGGCTGAAGCTTTCTTT

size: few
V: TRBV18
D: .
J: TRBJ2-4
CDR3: CASSPFEGRAKNIQYF
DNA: TGTGCCAGCTCACCTTTCGAGGGTAGGGCCAAAAACATTCAGTACTTC

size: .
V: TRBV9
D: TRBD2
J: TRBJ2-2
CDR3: CASSARYPLAGGQIGELFF
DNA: TGTGCCAGCAGCGCCCGTTACCCCCTAGCGGGGGGGCAGATCGGGGAGCTGTTTTTT

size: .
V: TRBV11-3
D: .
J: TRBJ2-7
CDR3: CASSLVRRDRDEQYF
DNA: TGTGCCAGCAGCTTAGTTCGGCGGGATCGCGACGAGCAGTACTTC

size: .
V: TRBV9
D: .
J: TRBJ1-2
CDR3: CASSVAEADFNYGYTF
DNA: TGTGCCAGCAGCGTAGCGGAGGCAGACTTCAACTATGGCTACACCTTC

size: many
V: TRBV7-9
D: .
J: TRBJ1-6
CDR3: CASSGGSWSPLHF
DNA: TGTGCCAGCAGCGGAGGGTCGTGGTCACCCCTCCACTTT

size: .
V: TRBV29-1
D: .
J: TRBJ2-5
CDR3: CSVARQSGQETQYF
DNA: TGCAGCGTTGCCCGACAGTCAGGCCAAGAGACCCAGTACTTC

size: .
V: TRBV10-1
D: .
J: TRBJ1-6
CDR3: CASSGGTMASPLHF
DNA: TGCGCCAGCTCCGGGGGGACAATGGCCTCACCCCTCCACTTT

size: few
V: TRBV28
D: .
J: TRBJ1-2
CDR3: CASSLLGYGYTF
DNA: TGTGCCAGCAGTTTACTGGGCTATGGCTACACCTTC

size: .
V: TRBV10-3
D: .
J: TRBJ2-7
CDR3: CAISEGTGTLYEQYF
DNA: TGTGCCATCAGTGAGGGTACAGGGACCTTATACGAGCAGTACTTC

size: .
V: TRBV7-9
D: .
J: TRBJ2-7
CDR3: CASSSGVAYEQYF
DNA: TGTGCCAGCAGCTCCGGGGTCGCGTACGAGCAGTACTTC

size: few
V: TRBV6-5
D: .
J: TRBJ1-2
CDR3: CASSYSYGESYGYTF
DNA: TGTGCCAGCAGTTACTCTTACGGGGAGAGCTATGGCTACACCTTC

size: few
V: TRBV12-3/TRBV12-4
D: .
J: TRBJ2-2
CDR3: CASRRDRSNTGELFF
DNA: TGTGCCAGCAGACGCGACAGATCGAACACCGGGGAGCTGTTTTTT

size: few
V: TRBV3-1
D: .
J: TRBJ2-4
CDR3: CASSQERASLTGAKNIQYF
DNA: TGTGCCAGCAGCCAAGAAAGGGCCAGCCTGACCGGAGCCAAAAACATTCAGTACTTC

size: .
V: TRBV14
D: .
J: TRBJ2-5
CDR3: CASSQRLETQYF
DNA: TGTGCCAGCAGCCAACGTCTGGAGACCCAGTACTTC

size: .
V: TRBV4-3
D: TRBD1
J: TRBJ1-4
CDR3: CASSQETTGGQGVTPTNEKLFF
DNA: TGCGCCAGCAGCCAAGAAACAACTGGAGGACAGGGAGTTACCCCAACTAATGAAAAACTGTTTTTT

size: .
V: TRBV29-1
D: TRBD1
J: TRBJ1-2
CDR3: CSVDRGSYGYTF
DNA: TGCAGCGTCGACAGGGGATCCTATGGCTACACCTTC

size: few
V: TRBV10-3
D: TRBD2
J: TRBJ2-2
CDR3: CAIRGLAGANTGELFF
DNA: TGTGCCATCAGAGGACTAGCGGGCGCGAACACCGGGGAGCTGTTTTTT

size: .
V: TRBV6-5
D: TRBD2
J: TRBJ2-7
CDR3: CASSRLAGAYEQYF
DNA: TGTGCCAGCAGCCGACTAGCGGGAGCCTACGAGCAGTACTTC

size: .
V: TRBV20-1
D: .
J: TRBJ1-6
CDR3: CSASLEGSSSSYNSPLHF
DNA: TGCAGTGCTAGCCTCGAGGGGTCCTCGAGCTCCTATAATTCACCCCTCCACTTT

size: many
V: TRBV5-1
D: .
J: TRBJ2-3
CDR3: CASSLVAGASTDTQYF
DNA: TGCGCCAGCAGCTTGGTCGCGGGGGCGAGCACAGATACGCAGTATTTT

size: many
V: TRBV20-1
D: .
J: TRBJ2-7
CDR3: CSARQRRESYEQYF
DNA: TGCAGTGCTAGGCAAAGGCGCGAGAGCTACGAGCAGTACTTC

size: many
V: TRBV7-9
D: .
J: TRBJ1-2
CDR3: CASSLSGESYGYTF
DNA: TGTGCCAGCAGCTTATCTGGGGAGAGCTATGGCTACACCTTC

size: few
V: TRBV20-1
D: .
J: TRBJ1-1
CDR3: CSAPRLLGGWMSTEAFF
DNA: TGCAGTGCCCCCAGGTTGTTGGGTGGGTGGATGAGCACTGAAGCTTTCTTT

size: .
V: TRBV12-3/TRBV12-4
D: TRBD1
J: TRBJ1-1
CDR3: CASRGQSMNTEAFF
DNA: TGTGCCAGCAGGGGACAGTCCATGAACACTGAAGCTTTCTTT

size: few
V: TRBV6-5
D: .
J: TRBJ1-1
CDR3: CASSFRQNTEAFF
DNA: TGTGCCAGCAGTTTCAGGCAGAACACTGAAGCTTTCTTT

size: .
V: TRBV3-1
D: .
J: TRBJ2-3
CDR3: CASSQSGAITDTQYF
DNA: TGTGCCAGCAGCCAATCCGGGGCCATCACAGATACGCAGTATTTT

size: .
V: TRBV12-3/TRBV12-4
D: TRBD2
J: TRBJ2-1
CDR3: CASRTSGGPFEQFF
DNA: TGTGCCAGCCGGACTAGCGGGGGACCTTTTGAGCAGTTCTTC

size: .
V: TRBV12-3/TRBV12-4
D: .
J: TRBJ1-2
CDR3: CASSLQGNGYTF
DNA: TGTGCCAGCAGTCTTCAGGGGAATGGCTACACCTTC

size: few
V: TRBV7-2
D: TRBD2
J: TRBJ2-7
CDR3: CASSRRTGTIGEQYF
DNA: TGTGCCAGCAGCCGCAGGACTGGGACTATCGGGGAGCAGTACTTC